A single sample gave rise to the 9 T cell receptor beta chains below, sequenced in a study of cytomegalovirus exposure and HLA in healthy donors. Assay: immunoSEQ multiplex PCR; the TCRdb copy retains only in-frame clones and omits some. The sample lists about 160,000 clones, 85% occurring once. Material: PBMCs. These receptors all come from a young man in good health and CMV-seropositive.

A single count supports this clone. The rearrangement uses TRBV7-8 and TRBJ1-2; 12 bases align to TRBD1. Germline V gene lookup returns CDR1 SGHVS and CDR2 FQNEAQ. The length of the CDR3 is 17 residues. Trimming at V came to 4 bases and at J to 4 bases, leaving 10 bases not matched to a gene. The CDR3 bases are TGTGCCAGCAGCTGGACTGGGGGACAGGGGGCCGTCTATGGCTACACCTTC. It is translated as CASSWTGGQGAVYGYTF.

The V gene is TRBV2, the J gene TRBJ2-1, with a possible D match to TRBD1 (7 bases). The ends were cut back, 5 bases at V and 8 bases at J, with 13 bases in the middle. Germline values: CDR1 SNHLY, CDR2 FYNNEI. The length of the CDR3 is 13 residues. The DNA of the CDR3 is TGTGCCAGCAGTACCGACAGGGAGGATGAGCAGTTCTTC. Its translation is CASSTDREDEQFF.

This clone turned up a few times. V usage is TRBV18 and J usage is TRBJ1-6, with 9 bases matching TRBD1. The V and J ends lost 6 bases and 10 bases, in that order; junction bases with no gene match: 10. Germline V gene sequence: CDR1 KGHSH, CDR2 LQKENI. The CDR3 has 15 residues. This chain's CDR3 is CASSRLGDRESPLHF. In DNA, the CDR3 is TGTGCCAGCTCCCGTCTGGGGGACAGGGAATCACCCCTCCACTTT.

The rearrangement uses TRBV5-4 and TRBJ2-7; D uncertain. CDR1 is SGHNT and CDR2 is YYREEE in the germline V gene (reference sequence). The CDR3 is 12 amino acids. V dropped 3 bases and J dropped 0 bases, with 4 bases sitting between them. CDR3 coding DNA: TGTGCCAGCAGCTCGAGCTCCTACGAGCAGTACTTC. Protein product: CASSSSSYEQYF.

J is TRBJ1-2 and V is TRBV4-1; 10 bases agree with TRBD1. Trimming removed 4 bases from V and 2 bases from J; junction bases left unmatched: 4. The germline V gene has CDR1 MGHRA and CDR2 YSYEKL. This CDR3 spans 15 amino acids. The CDR3 here is CASSPRQGANYGYTF. The CDR3 region has the DNA TGCGCCAGCAGCCCTAGACAGGGGGCGAACTATGGCTACACCTTC.

This sequence joins TRBV6-5 and TRBJ2-1; TRBD2 might be the D (5 bases). CDR3 length: 15 residues. Germline V gene sequence: CDR1 MNHEY, CDR2 SVGAGI. Trimming stripped 4 bases from V and 9 bases from J, with 19 bases between. CDR3 protein: CASSSGASPLGEQFF. The DNA for the CDR3 is TGTGCCAGCAGTTCCGGCGCTAGCCCCTTGGGTGAGCAGTTCTTC.

The CDR3 DNA follows: TGTGCCAGCAGCTTAGTCGGGGGATACGGGGCTAATGAAAAACTGTTTTTT. Translating gives CASSLVGGYGANEKLFF. V is TRBV7-8 and J is TRBJ1-4, with TRBD1 as a possible D gene (5 bases). Trimming took 1 base from V and 3 from J, leaving 15 bases between them. CDR3 length equals 17 residues. Germline-derived CDR1 and CDR2 are SGHVS and FQNEAQ. Drawing the rest from reference TRBV7-8 and TRBJ1-4, the complete variable domain is GAGVSQSPRYKVAKRGQDVALRCDPISGHVSLFWYQQALGQGPEFLTYFQNEAQLDKSGLPSDRFFAERPEGSVSTLKIQRTQQEDSAVYLCASSLVGGYGANEKLFFGSGTQLSVL.

V is TRBV7-2 and J is TRBJ1-2; D not certain. V was cut by 0 bases and J by 1 base, with 6 bases left in between. Germline V lookup: CDR1 SGHTA, CDR2 FQGNSA. This CDR3 comprises 14 residues. The CDR3 DNA is TGTGCCAGCAGCTTAGCAGGACTTAACTATGGCTACACCTTC. Translated, it gives CASSLAGLNYGYTF.

The genes are TRBV6-6 and TRBJ2-7; TRBD2 matches 8 bases. The CDR3 length is 14 residues. The J segment lost 4 bases and the V segment lost 5 bases, leaving 7 bases of the junction unmatched. The V gene's germline CDR1 is MNHNY and CDR2 SVGAGI (reference sequence). For the CDR3, the DNA is TGTGCCAGCAGTCCAGGGAGCGGGGGTTACGAGCAGTACTTC. This sequence encodes CASSPGSGGYEQYF.